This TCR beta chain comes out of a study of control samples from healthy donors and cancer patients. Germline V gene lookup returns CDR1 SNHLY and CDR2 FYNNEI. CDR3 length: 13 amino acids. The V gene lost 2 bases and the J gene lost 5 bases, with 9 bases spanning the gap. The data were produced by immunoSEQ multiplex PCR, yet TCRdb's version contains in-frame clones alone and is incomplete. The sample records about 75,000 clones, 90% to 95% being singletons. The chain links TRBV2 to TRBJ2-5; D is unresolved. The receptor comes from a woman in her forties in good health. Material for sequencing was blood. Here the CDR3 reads CASSEPYKETQYF. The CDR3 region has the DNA TGTGCCAGCAGTGAACCTTACAAGGAGACCCAGTACTTC.